This passage covers 21 T cell receptor beta chains from one sample sequenced in a study of blood T cell repertoires in COVID-19. Profiling relied on immunoSEQ multiplex PCR, and the TCRdb table lists in-frame clones only, not all of them. The sample carries about 120,000 clones, 87% recorded once. Input material: peripheral blood. These receptor sequences come from a woman aged 70 to 79 with acute or convalescent COVID-19.

This rearrangement joins TRBV19 to TRBJ2-5; TRBD2 matches 8 bases. This CDR3 has 15 residues. Germline values: CDR1 LNHDA, CDR2 SQIVND (reference sequence). V shed 3 bases and J 5 bases; nucleotides not matched to a gene: 8. The CDR3 nucleotides are TGTGCCAGTAGTATGGATACGGGGGGGGCGGAGACCCAGTACTTC. Amino acid sequence: CASSMDTGGAETQYF.

The J gene is TRBJ1-4, the V gene TRBV27; D possibly corresponds to TRBD1 (6 bases). Germline CDR1 MNHEY, CDR2 SMNVEV (reference sequence). The CDR3 extends over 16 amino acids. Between the trimmed V and J ends, which lost 2 bases and 3 bases, there was a span of 13 bases. In DNA form, the CDR3 reads TGTGCCAGCAGTTTAGGGGGCGGGAGGCCTAATGAAAAACTGTTTTTT. Amino acid sequence: CASSLGGGRPNEKLFF.

In this sample, this clone turned up a few times. This rearrangement joins TRBV5-4 to TRBJ1-3; tentatively, D is TRBD1 (5 bases). This CDR3 region has 15 residues. Per germline, CDR1 SGHNT and CDR2 YYREEE (reference sequence). V dropped 6 bases and J dropped 4 bases, with 17 bases sitting between them. The CDR3 DNA sequence: TGTGCCAGCACCATGGGAGGGGTCGCAGGAAACACCATATATTTT. Encoded protein: CASTMGGVAGNTIYF. Full variable domain (rest looked up from reference TRBV5-4 and TRBJ1-3): ETGVTQSPTHLIKTRGQQVTLRCSSQSGHNTVSWYQQALGQGPQFIFQYYREEENGRGNFPPRFSGLQFPNYSSELNVNALELDDSALYLCASTMGGVAGNTIYFGEGSWLTVV.

The chain recombines TRBV6-2 or TRBV6-3 with TRBJ1-2, with TRBD1 matching 8 bases. CDR1 is MNHEY and CDR2 is SVGEGT in the germline V gene. The CDR3 runs to 15 residues. Unmatched junction bases numbered 7, after V lost 5 bases and J lost 2 bases. CDR3 DNA: TGTGCCAGCAGTCAACGACAGGGGAGGAACTATGGCTACACCTTC. Amino acids: CASSQRQGRNYGYTF.

The chain recombines TRBV6-4 with TRBJ2-7; D gene unclear. V was clipped by 3 bases and J by 3 bases, with 9 bases between them. Germline loops: CDR1 MRHNA, CDR2 SNTAGT. There are 13 residues in the CDR3. CDR3 coding DNA: TGTGCCAGCAGTGAACCAGGCAGCTACGAGCAGTACTTC. Its protein product is CASSEPGSYEQYF.

The rearrangement uses TRBV28 and TRBJ1-2, with D uncertain. Germline V lookup: CDR1 MDHEN, CDR2 SYDVKM. V lost 3 bases and J 8 bases, leaving 10 bases between the germline ends. This CDR3 spans 12 amino acids. In DNA, the CDR3 is TGTGCCAGCAGTTTTGGCGGGAGAGGCTACACCTTC. Its protein is CASSFGGRGYTF.

This clone showed up just a few times. CDR3 loop: CASSLGVLGGYTF. DNA of the CDR3: TGTGCCAGCAGCCTAGGGGTCCTTGGAGGCTACACCTTC. The genes are TRBV28 and TRBJ1-2; perhaps TRBD1 as D (5 bases). The CDR3 spans 13 residues. Trimming stripped 6 bases from V and 8 bases from J, with 16 bases between. From germline, CDR1 is MDHEN and CDR2 SYDVKM.

This chain connects TRBV7-9 to TRBJ2-5, with a tentative D call TRBD1 (5 bases). The germline gives CDR1 SEHNR, CDR2 FQNEAQ (reference sequence). This CDR3 is 16 amino acids long. Trimming left V 2 bases short and J 5 bases short, with 18 bases between. The DNA of the CDR3 is TGTGCCAGCAGCTTATTGGGCAGGGCTCTTCGTGAGACCCAGTACTTC. This translates into CASSLLGRALRETQYF.

This CDR3 reads CSVEGQQGGGYTF. The CDR3 region has the DNA TGCAGCGTTGAAGGGCAGCAGGGTGGTGGCTACACCTTC. This chain links TRBV29-1 with TRBJ1-2, with D tentatively TRBD1 (5 bases). Germline V gene lookup returns CDR1 SQVTM and CDR2 ANQGSEA. The V gene lost 1 base and the J gene lost 7 bases, with 13 bases spanning the gap. The CDR3 has 13 amino acids.

This rearrangement joins TRBV5-1 to TRBJ1-6, with a possible D match to TRBD1 (5 bases). The germline gives CDR1 SGHRS, CDR2 YFSETQ. This CDR3 spans 18 amino acids. The V end was cut by 0 bases, the J end by 3 bases, with 16 bases between. The CDR3 here is CASSLGVQGLGYNSPLHF. CDR3 nucleotides: TGCGCCAGCAGCTTGGGAGTCCAGGGCCTGGGCTATAATTCACCCCTCCACTTT.

The sample holds a few counts of this clone. The CDR3 region has the DNA TGTGCCAGCAGCTTACGTAACGGTCGGGGGGCATCTGGAAACACCATATATTTT. Translated: CASSLRNGRGASGNTIYF. This chain connects TRBV11-2 to TRBJ1-3, with D tentatively TRBD1 (6 bases). Per the germline V gene, CDR1 is SGHAT and CDR2 is FQNNGV. V lost 2 bases and J lost 1, with 18 bases in between. The CDR3 runs to 18 residues.

The CDR3 DNA reads TGTGCCAGCAGCTCAGACAGGGGCTCCTACAATGAGCAGTTCTTC. This translates into CASSSDRGSYNEQFF. The gene calls are TRBV7-2 and TRBJ2-1; TRBD1 aligns across 8 bases. Trimming cost V 4 bases and J 0 bases; bases outside gene matches: 2. This CDR3 is built from 15 residues. Germline V gene data show CDR1 as SGHTA and CDR2 as FQGNSA.

The table lists this clone with a count of one. This chain links TRBV11-2 with TRBJ1-2; maybe TRBD1 (5 bases). This CDR3 has 13 amino acids. Trimming removed 7 bases from V and 6 bases from J, with 15 bases in between. Germline CDR1 reads SGHAT; CDR2 reads FQNNGV. For the CDR3, the DNA is TGTGCCAGCACCCCCGGCAGGGTCGATGGCTACACCTTC. Protein product: CASTPGRVDGYTF. Full variable domain (rest looked up from reference TRBV11-2 and TRBJ1-2): EAGVAQSPRYKIIEKRQSVAFWCNPISGHATLYWYQQILGQGPKLLIQFQNNGVVDDSQLPKDRFSAERLKGVDSTLKIQPAKLEDSAVYLCASTPGRVDGYTFGSGTRLTVV.

The chain links TRBV19 to TRBJ1-6, with TRBD1 matching 7 bases. Per the germline V gene, CDR1 is LNHDA and CDR2 is SQIVND (reference sequence). The junction had 12 bases not matched to a gene; V was cut back by 8 bases and J by 14 bases. This CDR3 spans 13 amino acids. The CDR3 loop is CASAPTGTASLHF. The CDR3 bases are TGTGCCAGTGCACCTACCGGGACAGCCTCCCTCCACTTT.

J is TRBJ2-7 and V is TRBV11-2; 8 positions agree with TRBD1. The CDR3 is 16 amino acids. J was trimmed by 5 bases and V by 6 bases; bases with no gene match: 15. Germline V lookup: CDR1 SGHAT, CDR2 FQNNGV. The CDR3 region is CASRQTHRGVPDEQYF. As DNA, the CDR3 is TGTGCCAGCAGACAAACACACAGGGGGGTTCCGGACGAGCAGTACTTC.

The chain combines TRBV12-3 or TRBV12-4 with TRBJ1-1; the D gene is possibly TRBD1 (5 bases). The CDR3 contains 12 residues. V dropped 3 bases and J dropped 6 bases, with 8 bases sitting between them. This CDR3 is CASSFPGAEAFF. The CDR3 DNA follows: TGTGCCAGCAGTTTCCCGGGGGCTGAAGCTTTCTTT.

The gene calls are TRBV28 and TRBJ1-2; TRBD1 matches 8 bases. This CDR3 has 14 residues. Losses at the gene ends were 4 bases for V and 3 bases for J; bases not matched to a gene: 4. CDR1 is MDHEN and CDR2 is SYDVKM in the germline V gene. The CDR3 loop reads CASSWTGIHYGYTF. Written as DNA, the CDR3 is TGTGCCAGCAGTTGGACAGGGATTCACTATGGCTACACCTTC.

This chain links TRBV5-3 with TRBJ1-4, with TRBD1 matching over 7 bases. TRBV5-3 is treated as an ORF (open reading frame) with a function not yet certain. V shed 4 bases and J 11 bases; nucleotides not matched to a gene: 14. CDR3 size: 15 residues. The CDR3 sequence is CARSTTGLGLCKLFF. In DNA form, the CDR3 reads TGTGCCAGAAGCACGACAGGGTTGGGGCTGTGCAAACTGTTTTTT.

J is TRBJ1-2 and V is TRBV18; TRBD1 matches at 12 bases. This CDR3 comprises 17 residues. The V and J ends lost 1 base and 3 bases, in that order; junction bases with no gene match: 6. Germline loops: CDR1 KGHSH, CDR2 LQKENI. The CDR3, as DNA: TGTGCCAGCTCACCACGAGGGACAGGGGGCGCTTACTATGGCTACACCTTC. Translation gives CASSPRGTGGAYYGYTF.

This clone was seen just once. The rearrangement links TRBV6-1 to TRBJ1-6; D not resolved. The germline CDR1 and CDR2 sequences are MNHNS and SASEGT. The CDR3 has 15 residues. The V end lost 0 bases, the J end lost 7 bases, and 10 bases lay between the germline ends. The CDR3 region has the DNA TGTGCCAGCAGTGAAGCGAGACAAGGAAATTCACCCCTCCACTTT. Translation gives CASSEARQGNSPLHF.

The chain joins TRBV6-4 to TRBJ2-1, with a possible D match to TRBD2 (6 bases). Per germline, CDR1 MRHNA and CDR2 SNTAGT. CDR3 length equals 14 residues. Trimming cost V 0 bases and J 5 bases, with 8 bases left between them. In DNA, the CDR3 is TGTGCCAGCAGTGACTCAGGCGGGAACAATGAGCAGTTCTTC. Amino acids: CASSDSGGNNEQFF.